In this sample, the clone carrying this T cell receptor beta chain turned up a few times. Its matching antigen is unknown. This sample was included in a study of CD4+ T cells in melanoma. Study results and limitations: In melanoma, neoantigen-specific CD4+ T cells reportedly differed in differentiation state. A reported correlation linked neoantigen-specific CD4+ T cells to CD8+, macrophage and B cell function.

Germline V gene data show CDR1 as GTSNPN and CDR2 as SVGIG (reference sequence). The CDR3 has 13 amino acids. J lost 5 bases, V lost 2 bases, and 3 bases had no gene match. Profiling relied on immunoSEQ multiplex PCR, and the TCRdb table lists in-frame clones only, not all of them. The data show tens of thousands of clones, approximately 74% seen once. The sample consisted of tumor tissue. The gene calls are TRBV30 and TRBJ1-1; 9 positions match TRBD1. The clonotype was recovered from a human donor with melanoma. The CDR3 loop is CAWSWTGETEAFF. As DNA, the CDR3 is TGTGCCTGGAGTTGGACAGGGGAGACTGAAGCTTTCTTT.